What follows is one T cell receptor (beta chain) and its context. This entry is derived from a study of shared clonotypes between healthy human individuals. V dropped 6 bases and J dropped 0 bases, with 16 bases sitting between them. From germline, CDR1 is SGHAT and CDR2 FQNNGV. This CDR3 is built from 16 residues. Generated by immunoSEQ multiplex PCR, the TCRdb table keeps only in-frame clones and is missing some. The sample yields about 190,000 clones, around 63% seen once. The sequence came from a man aged 30 to 39 in good health. V usage is TRBV11-2 and J usage is TRBJ2-3; D unresolved. The specimen sequenced was memory CD4+ T cells sorted from blood. Subset denoted: CD45RA-negative fraction. The CDR3 loop is CASSPEARPSTDTQYF. DNA for the CDR3: TGTGCCAGCAGTCCTGAGGCTCGCCCTAGCACAGATACGCAGTATTTT.